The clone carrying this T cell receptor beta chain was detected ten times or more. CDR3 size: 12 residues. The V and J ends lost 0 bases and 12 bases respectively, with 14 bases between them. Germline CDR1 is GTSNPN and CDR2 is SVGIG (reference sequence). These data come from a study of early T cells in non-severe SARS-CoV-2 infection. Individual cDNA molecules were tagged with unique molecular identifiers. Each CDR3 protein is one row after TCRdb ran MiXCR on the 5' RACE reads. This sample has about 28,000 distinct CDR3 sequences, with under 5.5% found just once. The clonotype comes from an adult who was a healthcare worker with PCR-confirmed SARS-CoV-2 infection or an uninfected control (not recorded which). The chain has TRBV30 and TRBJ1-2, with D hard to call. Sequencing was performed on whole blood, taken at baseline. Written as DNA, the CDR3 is TGTGCCTGGAGTGTACTTGGTCCCTTTCACACCTTC. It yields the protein CAWSVLGPFHTF.